This T cell receptor (beta chain) was sequenced in a study of breast tumors, draining lymph nodes, adjacent tissues. TCRdb analysed the multiplex PCR reads with MiXCR anew, one entry per CDR3 protein. The profile covers about 180,000 distinct CDR3 sequences, with approximately 30% appearing a single time and approximately 4.3% taken by the ten largest. Breast cancer patients provided tissue from their axillary draining lymph nodes. General study findings and limits: That most tumor T cells come from lymph nodes remained unproven. Luminal-like breast cancer showed significantly higher tumor–nontumor repertoire similarity than basal-like. Tumor TCR diversity was below lymph nodes but above nontumor tissue.

CDR1 MNHEY and CDR2 SVGAGI come from the germline V gene. The CDR3 spans 14 residues. Trimming left V 5 bases short and J 3 bases short, with 14 bases between. This clonotype was observed a handful of times. The target antigen is unknown. The gene calls are TRBV6-5 and TRBJ2-7, with D maybe TRBD1 (6 bases). This clonotype was sampled from a female donor with breast cancer. Some clones in this sample may be carry-over from other donors' samples. The sample was axillary lymph node tissue. DNA of the CDR3: TGTGCCAGCAGTCACCGCAGGGGTAACTACGAGCAGTACTTC. Residues: CASSHRRGNYEQYF.